This T cell receptor (beta chain) appears in the sequencing data of a study of blood T cell repertoires in COVID-19. On the study more broadly: T cells, B-cell-depleted T cells, or PBMCs supplied cDNA or gDNA.

Patients at the Seattle site were enrolled during active infection and followed longitudinally. The repertoire was sequenced with immunoSEQ multiplex PCR; TCRdb's copy has only in-frame clones and lacks some. The sample holds 250,000 to 350,000 clones, 75% to 90% seen once. Germline-derived CDR1 and CDR2 are SNHLY and FYNNEI. There are 14 residues in the CDR3. Trimming at V came to 6 bases and at J to 10 bases, leaving 9 bases not matched to a gene. The clonotype originates from a woman in her 50s with COVID-19, enrolled during active disease. The chain recombines TRBV2 with TRBJ1-6, with TRBD1 matching over 7 bases. Material: peripheral blood. The CDR3 spells CASRTRQGYSPLHF. CDR3 DNA: TGTGCCAGCAGGACAAGACAGGGATACTCACCCCTCCACTTT.